Following are 21 T cell receptor beta chains from one sample sequenced in a study of OX40 agonist ivuxolimab in advanced cancers. Some clones are missing from TCRdb's copy, which holds only in-frame ones; the method was immunoSEQ multiplex PCR. The sample includes about 27,000 clones, around nine tenths of them seen just once. The specimen was CD4+ or CD8+ T cells sorted from blood, collected in a trial of the OX40 agonist ivuxolimab. These receptors all come from an adult with an advanced solid tumor such as melanoma, head and neck, liver or kidney cancer.

V gene TRBV19 combines with J gene TRBJ2-2, with 8 positions matching TRBD1. This CDR3 spans 14 amino acids. Germline trimming cut 5 bases from V and 6 bases from J; bases unmatched to any gene: 5. Germline CDR1 is LNHDA and CDR2 is SQIVND (reference sequence). The CDR3 loop reads CASSLRQGPGELFF. CDR3 nucleotide sequence: TGTGCCAGTAGTCTCAGACAGGGGCCCGGGGAGCTGTTTTTT.

J is TRBJ2-1 and V is TRBV9; 8 nucleotides agree with TRBD2. J gave up 8 bases and V 4 bases, and 17 bases lay outside the gene matches. Germline V CDR1 and CDR2: SGDLS, YYNGEE. This CDR3 is 17 amino acids long. CDR3 amino acids: CASSPLSGTRSGHEQFF. DNA of the CDR3: TGTGCCAGCAGCCCCCTCTCAGGGACTAGGTCGGGCCATGAGCAGTTCTTC. Full variable domain (remainder filled in from reference TRBV9 and TRBJ2-1): DSGVTQTPKHLITATGQRVTLRCSPRSGDLSVYWYQQSLDQGLQFLIQYYNGEERAKGNILERFSAQQFPDLHSELNLSSLELGDSALYFCASSPLSGTRSGHEQFFGPGTRLTVL.

The genes are TRBV7-9 and TRBJ2-5, with 8 bases matching TRBD2. V gave up 4 bases and J gave up 1 base; unmatched junction bases: 5. Germline assignment: CDR1 SEHNR and CDR2 FQNEAQ (reference sequence). This CDR3 has 15 amino acids. CDR3 loop: CASSSLGGGQETQYF. The CDR3 nucleotides are TGTGCCAGCAGCTCCCTCGGGGGGGGCCAAGAGACCCAGTACTTC.

The chain joins TRBV7-8 to TRBJ2-5; the match to TRBD2 covers 13 bases. Germline-derived CDR1 and CDR2 are SGHVS and FQNEAQ. Trimming cost V 0 bases and J 3 bases; bases outside gene matches: 13. This CDR3 has 20 amino acids. The CDR3 DNA reads TGTGCCAGCAGCTTAGCTAGACGGGGGACTAGCGGGATACACGAAGAGACCCAGTACTTC. Protein: CASSLARRGTSGIHEETQYF.

The V gene is TRBV11-2, the J gene TRBJ2-1; 12 bases align to TRBD2. Germline V gene sequence: CDR1 SGHAT, CDR2 FQNNGV. The CDR3 runs 18 residues. V shed 1 base and J 0 bases; nucleotides not matched to a gene: 4. DNA of the CDR3: TGTGCCAGCAGCTTAGGTCTAGCGGGAGGGATCTCCTACAATGAGCAGTTCTTC. This encodes CASSLGLAGGISYNEQFF.

This clone was picked up a small number of times. The chain links TRBV4-1 to TRBJ2-1; 8 bases line up with TRBD2. Trimming at V came to 4 bases and at J to 3 bases, leaving 5 bases not matched to a gene. CDR1 is MGHRA and CDR2 is YSYEKL in the germline V gene. The length of the CDR3 is 15 residues. Here the CDR3 reads CASSRAGEFYNEQFF. Here the CDR3 DNA reads TGCGCCAGCAGCCGAGCGGGAGAATTCTACAATGAGCAGTTCTTC.

This clone appeared a single time. This chain joins TRBV27 and TRBJ2-7; D remains unclear. The germline V gene encodes CDR1 MNHEY and CDR2 SMNVEV (reference sequence). V lost 7 bases and J 2 bases, leaving 9 bases between the germline ends. CDR3 length: 12 residues. The CDR3 sequence is CASISETYEQYF. The CDR3 nucleotides are TGTGCCAGCATTTCAGAAACCTACGAGCAGTACTTC.

The rearrangement joins TRBV29-1 to TRBJ2-1; either TRBD1 or TRBD2 may fit D (6 bases each). From germline, CDR1 is SQVTM and CDR2 ANQGSEA. This CDR3 has 14 residues. The ends were cut back, 0 bases at V and 9 bases at J, with 15 bases in the middle. The CDR3 DNA is TGCAGCGTTGAAGAATACAGGGTGGGGGGTGAGCAGTTCTTC. It encodes CSVEEYRVGGEQFF.

This clone appeared once. V usage is TRBV11-2 and J usage is TRBJ2-7, with D perhaps matching TRBD2 (6 bases). V shed 1 base and J shed 4 bases, with 11 bases lying between them. In germline, CDR1 is SGHAT, CDR2 FQNNGV. The CDR3 is 14 residues long. The CDR3 nucleotides read TGTGCCAGCAGCTTAGGCGGGGCCAGTTACGAGCAGTACTTC. Translation: CASSLGGASYEQYF. Drawing the rest from reference TRBV11-2 and TRBJ2-7, the complete variable domain is EAGVAQSPRYKIIEKRQSVAFWCNPISGHATLYWYQQILGQGPKLLIQFQNNGVVDDSQLPKDRFSAERLKGVDSTLKIQPAKLEDSAVYLCASSLGGASYEQYFGPGTRLTVT.

Here the CDR3 reads CASSEGALGVANEQFF. CDR3 coding DNA: TGTGCCAGCAGTGAGGGGGCCCTGGGTGTGGCCAATGAGCAGTTCTTC. The chain carries TRBV2 and TRBJ2-1; maybe TRBD1 (6 bases). The germline V gene has CDR1 SNHLY and CDR2 FYNNEI. This CDR3 has 16 residues. V was clipped by 3 bases and J by 6 bases, with 18 bases between them.

This clone is medium-sized within its sample. V and J are TRBV5-6 and TRBJ2-7; TRBD2 aligns across 11 bases. Per the germline V gene, CDR1 is SGHDT and CDR2 is YYEEEE. The CDR3 loop spans 15 amino acids. J lost 3 bases, V lost 4 bases, and 6 bases had no gene match. CDR3 amino acids: CASSGGLADFYEQYF. The CDR3 DNA follows: TGTGCCAGCAGCGGGGGACTAGCGGATTTCTACGAGCAGTACTTC. The variable domain in full, completed from reference TRBV5-6 and TRBJ2-7, reads DAGVTQSPTHLIKTRGQQVTLRCSPKSGHDTVSWYQQALGQGPQFIFQYYEEEERQRGNFPDRFSGHQFPNYSSELNVNALLLGDSALYLCASSGGLADFYEQYFGPGTRLTVT.

This clone was counted between two and nine times. The chain joins TRBV5-4 to TRBJ1-1, with D unclear. Trimming took off 4 bases at V and 4 bases at J, with 8 bases between the two ends. Germline V gene sequence: CDR1 SGHNT, CDR2 YYREEE (reference sequence). CDR3 length: 12 residues. The CDR3 DNA reads as TGTGCCAGCAGCCCTGACGGCACTGAAGCTTTCTTT. Translating it yields CASSPDGTEAFF.

This chain uses TRBV5-1 with TRBJ1-1; D perhaps matches TRBD1 (5 bases). V lost 4 bases, J lost 6 bases, and 10 bases lay in between. Germline V gives CDR1 SGHRS, CDR2 YFSETQ. The CDR3 is 12 amino acids. The CDR3 loop reads CASSMGGSEAFF. CDR3 DNA sequence: TGCGCCAGCAGCATGGGGGGTTCTGAAGCTTTCTTT.

This chain joins TRBV6-6 and TRBJ2-2; D is perhaps TRBD1 (6 bases). The CDR3 is made up of 15 amino acids. V was pared by 2 bases and J by 5 bases, with 12 bases between. CDR1 and CDR2 (germline): MNHNY, SVGAGI (reference sequence). CDR3 in amino acids: CASSYLRGTTGELFF. The CDR3 nucleotides are TGTGCCAGCAGTTACCTCAGGGGAACAACCGGGGAGCTGTTTTTT.

Points on this clone: The junction departs from germline at one end; a sequencing error may be responsible. The rearrangement uses TRBV11-2 and TRBJ2-7; a possible D gene is TRBD1 (6 bases). The CDR3 extends over 16 amino acids. Germline lookup yields CDR1 SGHAT and CDR2 FQNNGV. The DNA for the CDR3 is TGTGCCAGCAGCCATCCCCAGACAGGCCTCTTCTACGAATTTGACTTC. This encodes CASSHPQTGLFYEFDF.

The J gene is TRBJ2-7, the V gene TRBV4-1; no clear D gene. The CDR3 totals 13 residues. Trimming cost V 3 bases and J 6 bases, with 12 bases left between them. Looked up from germline, CDR1 is MGHRA and CDR2 is YSYEKL. The CDR3 bases are TGCGCCAGCAGCCAGGGCGAAGGTCCCGAGCAGTACTTC. Protein product: CASSQGEGPEQYF.

This clone is labeled as medium-sized. CDR3 in amino acids: CASSLEGGGAAEQYF. CDR3 DNA: TGTGCCAGCAGCTTAGAAGGCGGGGGGGCTGCCGAGCAGTACTTC. The chain joins TRBV13 to TRBJ2-7; 9 bases agree with TRBD2. J gave up 6 bases and V 1 base, and 7 bases lay outside the gene matches. The CDR3 totals 15 residues. Germline values: CDR1 PRHDT, CDR2 FYEKMQ (reference sequence).

In the case of this clone: Additional DNA sequences in this sample encode the identical CDR3. The chain links TRBV9 to TRBJ2-3; D possibly matches TRBD1 or TRBD2 (6 bases each). CDR3 length: 15 amino acids. V dropped 0 bases and J dropped 0 bases, with 8 bases sitting between them. In germline, CDR1 is SGDLS, CDR2 YYNGEE. The CDR3 region has the DNA TGTGCCAGCAGCGTAGGGGGGGCCAGCACAGATACGCAGTATTTT. The encoded protein is CASSVGGASTDTQYF.

J is TRBJ1-6 and V is TRBV7-9; perhaps TRBD1 as D (6 bases). The ends were cut back, 5 bases at V and 5 bases at J, with 13 bases in the middle. The CDR3 covers 15 residues. The germline gives CDR1 SEHNR, CDR2 FQNEAQ (reference sequence). CDR3 in amino acids: CASSLQGVDNSPLHF. CDR3 nucleotides: TGTGCCAGCAGCCTACAGGGAGTGGATAATTCACCCCTCCACTTT. The entire variable domain, with the rest obtained from reference TRBV7-9 and TRBJ1-6, is as follows: DTGVSQNPRHKITKRGQNVTFRCDPISEHNRLYWYRQTLGQGPEFLTYFQNEAQLEKSRLLSDRFSAERPKGSFSTLEIQRTEQGDSAMYLCASSLQGVDNSPLHFGNGTRLTVT.

This chain links TRBV13 with TRBJ1-3, with 8 nucleotides matching TRBD1. Germline V lookup: CDR1 PRHDT, CDR2 FYEKMQ (reference sequence). V lost 1 base, J lost 4 bases, and 6 bases stayed unmatched. The CDR3 covers 16 residues. The CDR3: CASSLEVTGVGNTIYF. CDR3 sequence (DNA): TGTGCCAGCAGCTTAGAGGTGACAGGGGTCGGAAACACCATATATTTT.

This clone was observed once. The CDR3 loop is CASSLGSSDTEAFF. The CDR3 nucleotides read TGCGCCAGCAGCCTCGGGAGTTCGGACACTGAAGCTTTCTTT. V usage is TRBV4-1 and J usage is TRBJ1-1; D unresolved. The CDR3 consists of 14 residues. Deletions cut 4 bases from V and 3 bases from J, with 12 bases between. Germline values: CDR1 MGHRA, CDR2 YSYEKL.